The T cell receptor (beta chain) under discussion was sequenced for a study of T cell repertoires in cytomegalovirus infection. About the study: Shared public TCR beta signatures pointed to both CMV infection and a matching HLA type.

TCRdb passed the reads through MiXCR, listing each CDR3 protein once. The table lists about 300,000 distinct CDR3 sequences, roughly a tenth of them singletons. In this sample, this clonotype turned up many times. Its specificity is unknown. The V gene lost 0 bases and the J gene lost 2 bases, with 7 bases spanning the gap. The V gene's germline CDR1 is SGHDN and CDR2 FVKESK. This CDR3 region has 14 residues. Study conclusions and caveats: Clonotypes of TCR beta that were HLA-C-restricted and CMV-specific dominated the ex vivo response. Public TCR beta family frequency separated CMV-and-HLA carriers, including in an independent cohort.

What was sequenced was PBMCs. J is TRBJ2-5 and V is TRBV14, with D uncertain. This receptor was taken from a human donor in good health (CMV status not recorded). Some clones in this sample may be carry-over from other donors' samples. DNA for the CDR3: TGTGCCAGCAGCCAAGACTCCATTCAAGAGACCCAGTACTTC. Translated: CASSQDSIQETQYF.